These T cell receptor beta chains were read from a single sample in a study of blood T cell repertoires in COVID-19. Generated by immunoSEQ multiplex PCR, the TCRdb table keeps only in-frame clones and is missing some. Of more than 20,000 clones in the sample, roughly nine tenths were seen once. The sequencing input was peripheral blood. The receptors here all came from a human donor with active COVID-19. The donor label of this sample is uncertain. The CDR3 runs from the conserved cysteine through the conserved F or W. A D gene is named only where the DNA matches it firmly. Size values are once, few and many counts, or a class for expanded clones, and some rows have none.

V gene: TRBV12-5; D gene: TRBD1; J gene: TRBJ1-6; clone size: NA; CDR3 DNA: TGTGCTAGTGGTTTCGGGACAGGAAATTCACCCCTCCACTTT; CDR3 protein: CASGFGTGNSPLHF
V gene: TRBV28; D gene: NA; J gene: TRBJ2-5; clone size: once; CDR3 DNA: TGTGCCAGCAGTTCAGGGGATGAGACCCAGTACTTC; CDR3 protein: CASSSGDETQYF
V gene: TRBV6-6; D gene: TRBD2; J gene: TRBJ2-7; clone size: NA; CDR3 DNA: TGTGCCACTTACGCGGGGGGCTCCTACGAGCAGTACTTC; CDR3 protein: CATYAGGSYEQYF
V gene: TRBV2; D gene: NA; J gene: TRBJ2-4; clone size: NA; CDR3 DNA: TGTGCCAGCAGTGAAGGACACCTGAAAAACATTCAGTACTTC; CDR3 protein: CASSEGHLKNIQYF
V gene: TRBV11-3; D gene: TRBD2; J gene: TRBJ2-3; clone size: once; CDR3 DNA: TGTGCCAGCAGCCCGGGCCTAGCGGGAGGTCGGACAGATACGCAGTATTTT; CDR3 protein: CASSPGLAGGRTDTQYF
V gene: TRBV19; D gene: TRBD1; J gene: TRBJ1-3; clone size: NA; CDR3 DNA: TGTGCCAGTAGTTCTGCGGACAGGGTCCTTACCAACACCATATATTTT; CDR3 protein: CASSSADRVLTNTIYF
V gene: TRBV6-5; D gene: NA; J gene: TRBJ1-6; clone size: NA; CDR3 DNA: TGTGCCAGCACTCCCCACGGGAACTCCGGTTCACCCCTCCACTTT; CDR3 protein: CASTPHGNSGSPLHF
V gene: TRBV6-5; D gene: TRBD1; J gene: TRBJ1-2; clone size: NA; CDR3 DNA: TGTGCCAGCGGGCAGGGGGCGCGGTTTGATGGCTACACCTTC; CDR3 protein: CASGQGARFDGYTF
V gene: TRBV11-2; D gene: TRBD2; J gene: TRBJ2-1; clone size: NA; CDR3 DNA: TGTGCCAGCAGCTTAAGAGTCGGCGGGGGGGCTTTGGATGAGCAGTTCTTC; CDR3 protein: CASSLRVGGGALDEQFF
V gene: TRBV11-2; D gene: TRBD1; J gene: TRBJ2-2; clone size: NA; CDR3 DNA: TGTGCCAGCAGCTTAGATAGGACAGGTTTTGGCGGGGAGCTGTTTTTT; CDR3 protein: CASSLDRTGFGGELFF
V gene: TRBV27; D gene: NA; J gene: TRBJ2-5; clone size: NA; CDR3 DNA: TGTGCCAGCAGTTTATTCGGCGGAGAGACCCAGTACTTC; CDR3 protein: CASSLFGGETQYF
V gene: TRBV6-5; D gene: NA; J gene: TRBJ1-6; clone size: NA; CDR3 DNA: TGTGCCAGCAATTTAGACGGCGGGGCTTCACCCCTCCACTTT; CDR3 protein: CASNLDGGASPLHF
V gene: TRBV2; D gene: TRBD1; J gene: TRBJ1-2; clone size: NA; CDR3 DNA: TGTGCCAGCACTCCCCGGACAGGTTCTTGGGGGGGCTACACCTTC; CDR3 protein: CASTPRTGSWGGYTF
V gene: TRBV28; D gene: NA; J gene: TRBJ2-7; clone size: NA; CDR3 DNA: TGTGCCAGCAGTCTATCAGGGTCCCACGAGCAGTACTTC; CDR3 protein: CASSLSGSHEQYF
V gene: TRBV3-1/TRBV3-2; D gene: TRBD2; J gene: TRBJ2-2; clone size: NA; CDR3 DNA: TGTGCCAGCAGCCGGTCCTGGGGGGGGACGAACACCGGGGAGCTGTTTTTT; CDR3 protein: CASSRSWGGTNTGELFF
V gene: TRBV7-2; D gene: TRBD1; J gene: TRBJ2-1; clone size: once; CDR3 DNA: TGTGCCAGCAGGCAGACAGGGGGCGCAAATGAGCAGTTCTTC; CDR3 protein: CASRQTGGANEQFF
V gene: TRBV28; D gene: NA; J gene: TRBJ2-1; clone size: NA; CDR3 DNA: TGTGCCAGCAGTCACCCGGACAGCAATGAGCAGTTCTTC; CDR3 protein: CASSHPDSNEQFF
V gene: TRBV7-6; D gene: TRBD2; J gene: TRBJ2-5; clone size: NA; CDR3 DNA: TGTGCCAGCAGCCTAGAGCGGGGTAACACCCAAGAGACCCAGTACTTC; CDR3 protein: CASSLERGNTQETQYF
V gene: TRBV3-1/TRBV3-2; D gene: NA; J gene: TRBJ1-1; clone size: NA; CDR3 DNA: TGTGCCAGCACACAGGGACATCCGAACACTGAAGCTTTCTTT; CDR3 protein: CASTQGHPNTEAFF
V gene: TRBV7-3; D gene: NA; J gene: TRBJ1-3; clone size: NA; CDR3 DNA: TGTGCCAGCAGCCCGGGGGGTGAAAACTCTGGAAACACCATATATTTT; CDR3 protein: CASSPGGENSGNTIYF
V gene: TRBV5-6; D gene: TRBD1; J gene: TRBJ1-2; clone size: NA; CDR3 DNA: TGTGCCAGCAGCTCTACCCCTTTTGGACAGGGGTCTAACTATGGCTACACCTTC; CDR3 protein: CASSSTPFGQGSNYGYTF
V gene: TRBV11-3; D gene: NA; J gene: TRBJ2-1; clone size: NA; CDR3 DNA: TGTGCCAGCAGCTTATCCGCGACAGGTCTCGATGAGCAGTTCTTC; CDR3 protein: CASSLSATGLDEQFF
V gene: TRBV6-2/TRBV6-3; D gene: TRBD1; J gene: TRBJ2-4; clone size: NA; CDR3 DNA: TGTGCCAGCAGCCATGGACAGGGGCTAGCCAAAAACATTCAGTACTTC; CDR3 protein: CASSHGQGLAKNIQYF
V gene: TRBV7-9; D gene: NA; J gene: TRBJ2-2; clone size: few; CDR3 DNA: TGTGCCAGCAGCCTGACACCGAACACCGGGGAGCTGTTTTTT; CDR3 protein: CASSLTPNTGELFF
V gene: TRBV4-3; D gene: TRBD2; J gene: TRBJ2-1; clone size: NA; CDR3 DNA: TGCGCCAGCAGTGCTAGCGGAGGATACAATGAGCAGTTCTTC; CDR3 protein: CASSASGGYNEQFF
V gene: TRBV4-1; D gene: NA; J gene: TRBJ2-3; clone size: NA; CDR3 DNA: TGCGCCAGCAGCCAAGTTCACCTTGGGGGGTTTATCACAGATACGCAGTATTTT; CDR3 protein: CASSQVHLGGFITDTQYF
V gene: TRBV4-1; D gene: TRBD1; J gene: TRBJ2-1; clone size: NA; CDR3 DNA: TGCGCCAGCAGCCAAGATGGGACAGGGTTTTTGAAGTTCTTC; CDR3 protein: CASSQDGTGFLKFF
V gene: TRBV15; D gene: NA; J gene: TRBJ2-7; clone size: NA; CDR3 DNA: TGTGCCACCAGCAGAGTCCAGGGGTCGCAGTACTTC; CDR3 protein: CATSRVQGSQYF
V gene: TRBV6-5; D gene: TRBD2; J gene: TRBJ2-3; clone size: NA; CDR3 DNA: TGTGCCAGCAGTTTGGGGACTAGCGGGAATACGCAGTATTTT; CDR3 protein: CASSLGTSGNTQYF
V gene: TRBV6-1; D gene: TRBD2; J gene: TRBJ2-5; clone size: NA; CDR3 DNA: TGTGCCAGCAGTGTCCGACTAGCGGGGGGGGTAGGAGAGACCCAGTACTTC; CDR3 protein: CASSVRLAGGVGETQYF
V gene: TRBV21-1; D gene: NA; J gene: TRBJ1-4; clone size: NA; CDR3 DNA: TGTGCCAGCAGTGAACACGGGGGGACGGATCACAACTCTAATGAAAAACTGTTTTTT; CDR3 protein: CASSEHGGTDHNSNEKLFF